The entry that follows covers one T cell receptor beta chain sequence. Its antigen is not known. Peripheral blood from each donor was collected in a volume of about 10 milliliters. The authors extracted at least 5.5 micrograms of total RNA per sample. This specimen belongs to a study of blood T cells in healthy people across ages. Study outcomes and limitations: Among long-lived donors, naive CD4+ cells were more numerous and diversity higher than in aged donors.

A sample-barcoded 5' primer and a J-beta primer mix were used in a second PCR of about 6 to 11 cycles. The template-switch adaptor, which had 12 random nucleotides, put a tag on each cDNA molecule. TCRdb re-called the 5' RACE reads through MiXCR, storing one row per CDR3 protein. Among over 950,000 distinct CDR3 sequences listed, 51% were seen once. V was pared by 6 bases and J by 12 bases, with 10 bases of the junction left unmatched. Germline-derived CDR1 and CDR2 are DFQATT and SNEGSKA (reference sequence). There are 13 residues in the CDR3. The clonotype comes from an older woman in good health. The sample was blood. This chain links TRBV20-1 with TRBJ2-7; 14 bases are a match to TRBD2. The CDR3 spells CSAAGLAGGHVYF. For the CDR3, the DNA is TGCAGTGCCGCCGGACTAGCGGGAGGCCATGTGTACTTC.